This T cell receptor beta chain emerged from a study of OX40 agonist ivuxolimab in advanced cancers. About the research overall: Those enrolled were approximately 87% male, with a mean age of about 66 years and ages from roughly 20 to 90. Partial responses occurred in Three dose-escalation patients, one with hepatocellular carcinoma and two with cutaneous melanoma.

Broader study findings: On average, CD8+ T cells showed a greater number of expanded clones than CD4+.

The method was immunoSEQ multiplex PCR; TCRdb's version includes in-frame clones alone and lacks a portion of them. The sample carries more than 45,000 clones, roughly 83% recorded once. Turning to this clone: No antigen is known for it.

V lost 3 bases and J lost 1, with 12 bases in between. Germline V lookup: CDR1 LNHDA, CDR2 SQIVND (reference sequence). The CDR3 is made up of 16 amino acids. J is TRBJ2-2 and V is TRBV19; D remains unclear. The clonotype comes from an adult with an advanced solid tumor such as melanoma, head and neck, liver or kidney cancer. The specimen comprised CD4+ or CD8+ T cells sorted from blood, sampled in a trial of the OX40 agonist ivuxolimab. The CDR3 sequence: CASSIVRQLNTGELFF. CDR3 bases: TGTGCCAGTAGTATCGTTCGGCAGCTGAACACCGGGGAGCTGTTTTTT.